This TCR beta chain comes out of a study of sequential checkpoint blockade in melanoma. On the study more broadly: Maintenance nivolumab came after either treatment sequence.

Produced via immunoSEQ multiplex PCR; TCRdb's table is partial and in-frame only. The sample lists fewer than 20,000 clones; approximately 57% were seen once. Treatment: randomized to nivolumab then ipilimumab (arm A) or the reverse (arm B). PBMC sorting kept live CD3+CD8+ cells without CD19 or CD56. This clone was recorded a few times. V lost 1 base and J 5 bases, leaving 12 bases between the germline ends. Germline values: CDR1 SGHVS, CDR2 FNYEAQ. The CDR3 has 15 residues. The genes are TRBV7-6 and TRBJ2-1; weak D call: TRBD1 (5 bases). Sequenced here: CD8+ T cells sorted from blood (inferred from file names), sampled from a patient given nivolumab and ipilimumab in sequence. This clonotype was obtained from a human donor with melanoma. CDR3 in amino acids: CASSLVPRGNNEQFF. The DNA of the CDR3 is TGTGCCAGCAGCTTAGTGCCAAGGGGCAACAATGAGCAGTTCTTC. The full variable domain, rest sourced from reference TRBV7-6 and TRBJ2-1, is GAGVSQSPRYKVTKRGQDVALRCDPISGHVSLYWYRQALGQGPEFLTYFNYEAQQDKSGLPNDRFSAERPEGSISTLTIQRTEQRDSAMYRCASSLVPRGNNEQFFGPGTRLTVL.